This TCR beta chain stems from a study of cytotoxic CD8 clonotypes in ibrutinib-treated CLL. Looking at the study overall: Partial responses numbered around 25 and complete responses 2; after a median about 72 months, about 14 stayed remitted and approximately twelve progressed.

CDR1 is SGHRS and CDR2 is YFSETQ in the germline V gene. This CDR3 is 15 amino acids long. V dropped 2 bases and J dropped 2; count of bases not matched to a gene: 5. Study results and limitations: Stable or contracted on treatment, public clonotypes were also uncommon.

The table came from immunoSEQ multiplex PCR; TCRdb's copy has only in-frame clones and leaves some out. The sample holds some 65,000 clones, less than 75% seen once. This clone was counted many times. The antigen remains unidentified. The receptor's source is a human donor with chronic lymphocytic leukemia. The V and J genes are TRBV5-1 and TRBJ2-3; TRBD1 aligns across 7 bases. The sequences come from PBMCs, collected after 12 months of ibrutinib treatment. This CDR3 is CASSLQGLLTDTQYF. The CDR3 DNA reads TGCGCCAGCAGCTTACAGGGGCTCCTCACAGATACGCAGTATTTT.